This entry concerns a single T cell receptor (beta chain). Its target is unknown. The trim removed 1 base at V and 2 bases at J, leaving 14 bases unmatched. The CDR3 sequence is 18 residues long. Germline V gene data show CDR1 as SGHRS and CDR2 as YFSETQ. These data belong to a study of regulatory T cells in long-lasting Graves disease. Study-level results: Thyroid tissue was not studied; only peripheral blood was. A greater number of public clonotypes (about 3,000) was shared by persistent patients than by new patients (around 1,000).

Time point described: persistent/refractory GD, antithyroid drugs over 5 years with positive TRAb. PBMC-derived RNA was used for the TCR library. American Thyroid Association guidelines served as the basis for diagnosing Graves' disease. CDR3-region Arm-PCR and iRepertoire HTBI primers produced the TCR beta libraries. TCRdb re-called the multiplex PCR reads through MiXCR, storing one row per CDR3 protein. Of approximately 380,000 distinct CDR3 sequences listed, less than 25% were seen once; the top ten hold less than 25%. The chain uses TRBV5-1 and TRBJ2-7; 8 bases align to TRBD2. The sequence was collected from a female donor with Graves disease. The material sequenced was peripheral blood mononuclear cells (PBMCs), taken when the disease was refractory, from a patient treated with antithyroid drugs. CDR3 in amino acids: CASSLKTKSGSYTYEQYF. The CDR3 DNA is TGCGCCAGCAGCTTGAAAACAAAAAGCGGGAGTTACACCTACGAGCAGTACTTC.